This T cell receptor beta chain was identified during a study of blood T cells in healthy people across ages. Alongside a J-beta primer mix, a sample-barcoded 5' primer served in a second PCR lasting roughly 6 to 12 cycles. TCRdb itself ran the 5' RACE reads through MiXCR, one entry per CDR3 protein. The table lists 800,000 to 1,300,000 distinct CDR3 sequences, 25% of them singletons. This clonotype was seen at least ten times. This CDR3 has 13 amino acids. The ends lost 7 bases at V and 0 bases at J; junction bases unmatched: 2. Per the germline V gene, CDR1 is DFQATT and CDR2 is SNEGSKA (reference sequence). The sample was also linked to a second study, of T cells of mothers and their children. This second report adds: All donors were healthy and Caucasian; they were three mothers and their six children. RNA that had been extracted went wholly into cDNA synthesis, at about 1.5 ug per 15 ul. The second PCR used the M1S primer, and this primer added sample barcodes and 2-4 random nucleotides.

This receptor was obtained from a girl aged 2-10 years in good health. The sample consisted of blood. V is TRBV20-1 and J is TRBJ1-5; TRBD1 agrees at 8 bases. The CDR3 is CSVGTGSNQPQHF. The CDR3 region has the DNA TGCAGTGTTGGGACAGGTAGCAATCAGCCCCAGCATTTT.